This T cell receptor (beta chain) stems from a study of T cell responses to AZD1222 COVID-19 vaccine. This CDR3 spans 14 amino acids. Trimming cost V 2 bases and J 10 bases; bases outside gene matches: 5. Germline CDR1 reads SGDLS; CDR2 reads YYNGEE. Method: immunoSEQ multiplex PCR; TCRdb's copy keeps in-frame clones and lacks some. The repertoire holds 150,000 to 200,000 clones, with roughly nine tenths as singletons. The V call is TRBV9, the J call TRBJ2-1; 11 bases agree with TRBD2. The source is an adult in good health. Source: peripheral blood, taken on day 0 of AZD1222 vaccination. CDR3 nucleotide sequence: TGTGCCAGCAGCGTTTGGACTAGCGGGTACGAGCAGTTCTTC. Its translation: CASSVWTSGYEQFF. Drawing the rest from reference TRBV9 and TRBJ2-1, the complete variable domain is DSGVTQTPKHLITATGQRVTLRCSPRSGDLSVYWYQQSLDQGLQFLIQYYNGEERAKGNILERFSAQQFPDLHSELNLSSLELGDSALYFCASSVWTSGYEQFFGPGTRLTVL.